This T cell receptor (beta chain) derives from a study of blood T cell repertoires in COVID-19. Original processing methods: Amplification of reference gene primers was used by the study to estimate nucleated cell counts. The assay was immunoSEQ multiplex PCR, and TCRdb's table has in-frame clones only and misses some. V and J calls and clone size are given by that table; D and trimming were obtained from the DNA. Among 180,000 or so clones listed, approximately 83% were seen once. Germline CDR1 MNHEY, CDR2 SMNVEV (reference sequence). The V and J ends lost 8 bases and 2 bases respectively, with 16 bases between them. CDR3 size: 15 residues.

The genes are TRBV27 and TRBJ2-1, with D perhaps TRBD1 (5 bases). The TCR originated in a man aged 55-75 years with acute or convalescent COVID-19. Sequenced input: peripheral blood. The CDR3 coding sequence is TGTGCCAGCCGCAAAGGGGTTTTGGCCTACAATGAGCAGTTCTTC. Translated: CASRKGVLAYNEQFF.